This record covers a single TCR beta chain. It lacks a known antigen. Within one base of it there is no much larger clone, and no base qualities were kept. The CDR3 numbers 11 residues from cysteine through phenylalanine. Just CDR3 DNA is preserved here, 33 bases in frame from base 1. In the germline V gene, CDR1 corresponds to KGHSH and CDR2 to LQKENI. V was cut back by 4 bases and J by 8 bases, leaving a gap of 8 bases between them. This sample is part of a study of cytomegalovirus exposure and HLA in healthy donors (dated by TCRdb to the late 2010s). Concerning the study at large: According to an earlier analysis of 587 of the donors, about 179 million T cells yielded 117 million unique TCR beta sequences and about 300 Gb of sequence data. The study was designed to test whether signatures of past pathogen exposure could be identified by cataloging public T cell receptors. A later analysis re-examined previously published TCR beta repertoires from 610 or so donors and added high-resolution HLA genotyping to investigate patterns of TCR occurrence. In an earlier analysis of roughly 540 of the donors, high-throughput TCR beta sequencing was used to judge whether each TCR beta V gene segment behaved as functional or pseudogenic. The number of donors typed differed by locus, with roughly 620-630 for A, B, C, DRB1 and DQB1, approximately 500 for DQA1, over 600 for DPA1, and 450 to 480 for DPB1. The study combined high-throughput TCR immunosequencing, statistical association of individual TCRs with disease status, and machine learning to predict cytomegalovirus infection status. Of the roughly 390 genotyped donors, approximately 80% were placed in the genetic ancestry cluster associated with self-reported Caucasian donors. The study profiled the T cell repertoires of approximately 700 subjects by immunosequencing and related them to cytomegalovirus serostatus. Alongside the repertoire data, information on donor age, sex, ethnicity and CMV serostatus was compiled. Among almost 400 genotyped donors of the cohort, an average of about 240,000 unique TCR beta nucleotide sequences were sequenced per donor, roughly 20% of them non-productive. In the later analysis, no new phenotypic data were used to find candidate immune exposures; instead, reliance was placed on TCR beta sequences and their occurrence across donors. A separate validation cohort of over a hundred different subjects was used in addition to the roughly 700-subject first cohort. Every discovery cohort repertoire had been produced on one sequencing platform. Because of strong linkage in the cohort, roughly five DR-DQ haplotypes were treated as single units for association and clustering. Class I and class II HLA loci were covered by the typing at four-digit resolution. Genome-wide SNP genotypes for about 55% of the roughly 670 donors were used in a later genetic analysis, which treated that subset as a discovery cohort. About 300 gigabases of sequencing data and around 88 million unique TCR sequences made up an early release that covered 640 HLA-typed donors. The paper as a whole reports these results and caveats: This cohort had only TCR beta chains sequenced, and the lack of alpha or paired-chain data limited which features could be detected. At a false discovery rate of 0.05, a later analysis linked around 17,000 TCR beta sequences to specific HLA alleles. Because counts were too low, 15 or so rarely observed V segments, including chromosome 9 orphons, were excluded from the earlier analysis of 587 of the donors. Immune exposure information for the cohort was limited to CMV serostatus. Presence/absence analyses assumed roughly uniform sequencing depth across donors, an assumption that may not hold. A later genetic analysis associated a missense DCLRE1C variant with V-gene and J-gene trimming of TCR beta chains, and an independent cohort replicated the association. The study listed 150 to 200 TCR beta chains as associated with cytomegalovirus. A cluster of highly shared sequence variants was judged likely to represent a technical artifact of the sequencing pipeline. Across donors, most TCR sequences were observed very rarely, whereas some public TCRs were present in many individuals. When HLA alleles, especially DR and DQ, strongly co-occurred, attributing TCR associations to individual alleles was difficult. According to a later genetic analysis, donors in an Asian-associated ancestry cluster had fewer N-insertions in productive TCRs than the approximately 700-donor mean. A later analysis reported that several top co-occurrence clusters appeared linked to parvovirus B19, influenza, CMV and Epstein-Barr virus. Compared with equally common non-associated chains, HLA-associated TCR beta chains in a later analysis were more clonally expanded and had lower generation probabilities. A further reported finding was that TCR beta sequences accurately predicted the HLA-A and HLA-B alleles for most subjects in the first cohort. In an earlier analysis of about 600 of the donors, most TCR beta V segments appeared in productive rearrangements about 90% or about 30% of the time, broadly matching IMGT annotations. The 87-base-pair reads could not distinguish some IMGT-functional V segments, including TRBV6-2 and TRBV6-3, so those segments were excluded. A later analysis found that TCR association rates varied across HLA loci, with DRB1 alleles showing the most associated TCRs and HLA-C alleles the fewest. A few of the identified cytomegalovirus-associated TCR beta chains were confirmed in vitro to be specific for cytomegalovirus antigens. The authors suggested that the approach could potentially be generalized to other disease states and immunological phenotypes. In a later analysis, most CMV-associated TCR beta chains were found to appear HLA-restricted, with HLA associations seemingly driven largely by CMV exposure. Because HLA typing was missing for some donors at each locus, association tests included only the typed subset. The classifier was reported to diagnose cytomegalovirus status with high specificity and sensitivity in both the original and validation cohorts. Linkage disequilibrium might explain the correlated functional status among segregating V segments, but an unknown experimental factor could not be excluded.

The cohort consisted of some 730 healthy bone marrow donors. Cohort members were all nominally healthy when sampled, although unrecorded immune exposures were likely present. The donor tested CMV seropositive and was one of the 289 seropositive cohort members. Each donor provided a peripheral blood sample, and peripheral blood mononuclear cells were used for TCR beta sequencing. The Qiagen DNeasy Blood Extraction Kit was used to extract genomic DNA from the blood cell samples. Receptor libraries were prepared by the immunoSEQ multiplex PCR assay. For the multiplex PCR, a mixture combining 60 forward primers for TCR Vbeta segments and 13 reverse primers for TCR Jbeta segments was used. A multiplex PCR assay on genomic DNA amplified the CDR3 region of rearranged TCR beta genes. On the Illumina HiSeq System, the amplified TCR beta libraries were sequenced as 87-base-pair reads. The authors' analysis ran thus. In a later analysis, some 80 million unique TCR beta chains were counted across the 690 or so repertoires, and roughly 11 million of these chains were shared by at least two donors. To remove PCR and sequencing errors, raw reads were error-corrected and collapsed into unique sequences using a nearest-neighbor algorithm that merged closely related sequences. Alignment of CDR3 sequences to IMGT reference sequences was used to assign V, D and J gene segments. For a sequence to be retained, at least a six-nucleotide match to both a V gene segment and a J gene segment was required. Rearrangements were called productive when the CDR3 lacked stop codons and stayed in frame with V and J; all others were non-productive. Following IMGT convention, CDR3 was defined as the stretch from the second conserved V-encoded cysteine to the conserved J-encoded phenylalanine. The earlier analysis of about 610 of the donors excluded any sequence lacking an unambiguous match to a single V gene segment. An earlier analysis of a few hundred of the donors called V segments functional above 56.7% productive rearrangements and segregating when the between-donor standard deviation exceeded 5%. A statistical classification framework was developed to diagnose cytomegalovirus status using the catalog of TCR beta chain sequences. A later analysis assigned V and J genes by comparing TCR nucleotide sequences with IMGT/GENE-DB human TR gene sequences. In a later analysis, CDR3 sequences and most-parsimonious VDJ recombination scenarios were assigned using the TCRdist pipeline. In a later analysis, each TCR beta chain was defined by its CDR3 amino acid sequence together with its V-gene family, and reads without a unique V-gene family were excluded. To address suspected cross-contamination and a sequencing artifact, a later analysis removed 592 highly shared, low-generation-probability nucleotide sequences. In a later analysis, a clonal expansion index was calculated for each public chain from normalized within-repertoire ranks of inferred template counts. In a later analysis, generation probabilities were computed using a VDJ recombination model fitted to out-of-frame rearrangements, and the results were checked against IGoR. In a later analysis, TCR-TCR, TCR-HLA and TCR-CMV co-occurrence was scored with hypergeometric tests, and a repertoire-size bias correction was applied to TCR pairs. A later analysis estimated false discovery rates by permuting HLA or CMV assignments 20 times. In a later analysis, co-occurring TCRs were grouped using DBSCAN, and TCRdist sequence similarity was added for clustering within HLA-allele-positive subsets. Co-occurrence clustering excluded repertoires with fewer than 30,000 or more than 120,000 public chains, plus five with anomalous nucleotide sharing. Held by TCRdb, this immuneACCESS table contains in-frame sequences only and omits some clones. Under half of the omission traces to an unresolved V gene where checked; the cause of the rest is unknown. The DNA gave D and trimming, while V, J and clone size come from that table. The sample data list some 140,000 clones, and 65% to 85% of these were observed just once. The ten largest clones capture around 6% of the sample.

Input material: PBMCs. The receptor comes from a woman between 35 and 50 years old in good health and CMV-seropositive. The chain employs TRBV18 and TRBJ1-2, with the D gene too uncertain to name. Read as DNA, the sequence is TGTGCCAGCTCACAAACAGAAGGCTACACCTTC. This encodes CASSQTEGYTF.